These 2 T cell receptor beta chains share one sample of origin, sequenced in a study of blood T cell repertoires in COVID-19. Produced via immunoSEQ multiplex PCR; TCRdb's table is partial and in-frame only. This sample has some 300,000 clones; more than 75% occur once, and the top ten carry around 4%. Sample: PBMCs or T cells enriched from blood (not recorded which). The receptors were sampled from a man aged 25 to 45 who had recovered from COVID-19.

This clone has just one count. The genes are TRBV14 and TRBJ1-2; D gene ambiguous. The CDR3 spans 12 residues. Deletions cut 2 bases from V and 4 bases from J, with 5 bases between. CDR1 and CDR2 (germline): SGHDN, FVKESK. The CDR3 here is CASSQNSYGYTF. CDR3 nucleotides: TGTGCCAGCAGCCAAAACAGCTATGGCTACACCTTC.

The chain joins TRBV28 to TRBJ1-3; D is possibly TRBD1 (6 bases). CDR1 and CDR2 from the germline V gene are MDHEN and SYDVKM. Trimming cost V 6 bases and J 0 bases, with 12 bases left between them. CDR3 length: 15 amino acids. The CDR3 region is CASRRGTNSGNTIYF. DNA for the CDR3: TGTGCCAGCAGGAGGGGGACTAACTCTGGAAACACCATATATTTT. Full variable domain (missing parts from reference TRBV28 and TRBJ1-3): DVKVTQSSRYLVKRTGEKVFLECVQDMDHENMFWYRQDPGLGLRLIYFSYDVKMKEKGDIPEGYSVSREKKERFSLILESASTNQTSMYLCASRRGTNSGNTIYFGEGSWLTVV.